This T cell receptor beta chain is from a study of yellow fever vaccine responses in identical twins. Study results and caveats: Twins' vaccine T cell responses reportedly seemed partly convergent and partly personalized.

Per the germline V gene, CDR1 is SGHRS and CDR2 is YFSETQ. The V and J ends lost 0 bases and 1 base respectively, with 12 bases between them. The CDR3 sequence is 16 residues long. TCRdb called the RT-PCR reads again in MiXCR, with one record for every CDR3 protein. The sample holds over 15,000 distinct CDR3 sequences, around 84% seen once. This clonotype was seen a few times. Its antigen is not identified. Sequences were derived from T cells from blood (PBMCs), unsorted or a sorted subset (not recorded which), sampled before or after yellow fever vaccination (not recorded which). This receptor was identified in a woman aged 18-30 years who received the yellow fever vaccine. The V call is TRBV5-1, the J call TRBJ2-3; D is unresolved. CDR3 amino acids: CASSLASNTRTDTQYF. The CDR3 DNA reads TGCGCCAGCAGCTTGGCGAGCAATACACGCACAGATACGCAGTATTTT.